This T cell receptor beta chain was captured by sequencing in a study of PD-L1 blockade in urothelial cancer (dated by TCRdb to the late 2010s). For the study in its entirety: Therapy was started in 2014 for all patients, and atezolizumab 1,200 mg was administered intravenously every 3 weeks. About nine tenths of the roughly 29 patients were males with bladder-origin urothelial cancer, and 18 of 29 reported a prior smoking history. An ECOG performance status of 0 or 1 was recorded for the patients, and 0 to 3 prior chemotherapy regimens had been received by the patients. Blood samples were analyzed at 3 weeks after treatment start (second dose) and at 6 weeks after treatment start. A median of about 150,000 T cells and 80,000 to 95,000 unique TCRs was obtained from blood samples, and a median clonality of approximately 0.08 was observed. The study was an exploratory multi-omic analysis of somatic, immune and clinical correlates of response to PD-L1 blockade with atezolizumab in urothelial cancer. Pretreatment tumor samples, along with matched peripheral blood collected serially before and after atezolizumab treatment, underwent TCR sequencing. Durable clinical benefit meant progression-free survival longer than 6 months, and TCR features were also tested against progression-free and overall survival. Whole exome sequencing and RNA sequencing of pretreatment tumors were performed alongside TCR sequencing in the same patients. Durable clinical benefit was achieved by nine patients and was not achieved by 20 patients. Twenty-nine patients had pretreatment blood TCR-seq, around 25 had at least one posttreatment blood collection, and around 25 had tumor TCR-seq.

For this clone: The specificity of this receptor is unknown. Qualities for individual bases were not recorded, and no much larger clone is one base off.

Overall study outcomes, separate from this receptor: Small sample size (n ≈ 28) and many exploratory analyses mean the results are intended to be hypothesis-generating. Greater expansion of tumor-associated TCR clones in peripheral blood 3 weeks after the start of treatment was observed in patients with durable benefit (n of about 22, p = 0.022). A pretreatment peripheral blood TCR clonality below the median was linked to improved progression-free and overall survival.

The meaning of the sample's time point label: pretreatment peripheral blood. The cohort comprised fewer than 35 patients with locally advanced or metastatic urothelial carcinoma treated at Memorial Sloan Kettering on a trial protocol. Peripheral blood mononuclear cells were collected pretreatment and during treatment, with between 1 and 8 total time points per patient. The Qiagen DNeasy Blood extraction kit was used to purify genomic DNA from total PBMCs and tumor samples. Collected pretreatment and during treatment, PBMCs were isolated and stored as previously described. Synthetic TCR analog templates were spiked into each PCR so that absolute template abundance could be estimated from read counts. TCRbeta CDR3 regions were amplified from genomic DNA with bias-controlled V and J gene primers using the immunoSEQ assay. Sequencing of rearranged TCRbeta segments was performed at approximately 20X coverage. For the original study's pipeline: Sequencing errors were corrected by clustering, and CDR3s were annotated against IMGT so that V, D and J genes could be assigned. Downstream analyses used only productive TCRbeta rearrangements, leaving out any out-of-frame or stop-codon sequences. Clonality was computed as one minus Shannon entropy normalized by the log of the number of unique productive sequences. Clones differing between time points or between blood and tumor were identified using Fisher's exact test with Benjamini-Hochberg correction, with an adjusted p below 0.01 applied as the threshold. TCRdb mirrors the immuneACCESS table, restricted to in-frame sequences. Some clones are absent from its copies; in checked studies, under half trace to an unresolved V gene, and the reason for the others is unknown. V, J and clone size are taken as reported in that table, and D and trimming were inferred from the DNA itself. The sample data list around 100,000 clones, and around 86% of these were observed just once. The ten most abundant clones make up 2% of the sample.

V is pruned by 5 bases and J by 2 bases, leaving 6 bases of the junction without a gene match. There are 15 amino acids in the CDR3, from cysteine to phenylalanine inclusive. Only CDR3 DNA remains: 45 bases, in frame from the first base. Per the germline V gene, WSHSY is the CDR1 and SAAADI is the CDR2. The rearranged segments are TRBV10-2 and TRBJ2-3; 8 bases in the junction line up with TRBD2. This clonotype was obtained from a man aged 55-75 years with urothelial cancer. The material was PBMCs, obtained around atezolizumab (anti-PD-L1) treatment. The base sequence is TGCGCCAGCAGTTTATTAGCGGGACTCACAGATACGCAGTATTTT. It encodes CASSLLAGLTDTQYF.